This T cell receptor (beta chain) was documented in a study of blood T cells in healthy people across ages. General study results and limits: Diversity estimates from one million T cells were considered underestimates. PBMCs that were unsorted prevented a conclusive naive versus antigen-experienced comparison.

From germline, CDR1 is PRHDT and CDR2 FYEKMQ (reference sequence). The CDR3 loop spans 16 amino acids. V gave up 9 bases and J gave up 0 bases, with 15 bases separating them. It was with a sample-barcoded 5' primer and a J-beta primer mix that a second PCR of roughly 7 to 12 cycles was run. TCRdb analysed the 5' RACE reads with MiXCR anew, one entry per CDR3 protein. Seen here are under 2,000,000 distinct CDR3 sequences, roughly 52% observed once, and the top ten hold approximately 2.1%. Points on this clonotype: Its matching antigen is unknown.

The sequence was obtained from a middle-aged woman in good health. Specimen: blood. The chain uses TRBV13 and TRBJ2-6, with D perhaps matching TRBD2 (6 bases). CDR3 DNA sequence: TGTGCCAGTGCGGGGCAAGGCTCCTCTGGGGCCAACGTCCTGACTTTC. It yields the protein CASAGQGSSGANVLTF.